Following are 23 T cell receptor beta chains from one sample sequenced in a study of PD-1 blockade in classical Hodgkin lymphoma. Patients all relapsed after autologous stem cell transplantation, and there was variation in brentuximab vedotin exposure. TCRdb's copy holds only in-frame clones and misses some; the assay was immunoSEQ multiplex PCR. Of more than 3,500 clones in the sample, around three fifths are singletons; the top ten hold roughly 38%. Source: peripheral blood mononuclear cells (PBMCs), taken at baseline. These receptors were collected from a human donor with classical Hodgkin lymphoma.

This chain links TRBV7-6 with TRBJ2-7, with 9 bases matching TRBD1. CDR1 SGHVS and CDR2 FNYEAQ come from the germline V gene. CDR3 length equals 14 residues. J lost 7 bases, V lost 3 bases, and 7 bases had no gene match. Written as DNA, the CDR3 is TGTGCCAGCAGCTTGGTGGGACAGGGCAGGGAGCAGTACTTC. Its protein is CASSLVGQGREQYF.

The rearrangement links TRBV7-7 to TRBJ2-5; the D call may be TRBD1 or TRBD2 (6 bases each). CDR3 length: 16 residues. Germline assignment: CDR1 SSHAT and CDR2 FNYEAQ (reference sequence). V lost 6 bases and J lost 8, with 25 bases in between. CDR3 protein: CASSSTEGVRSGTQYF. In DNA, the CDR3 is TGTGCCAGCAGTTCCACGGAGGGGGTCCGCTCAGGAACCCAGTACTTC.

The V and J genes are TRBV7-2 and TRBJ1-4; D call uncertain. V dropped 1 base and J dropped 6 bases, with 12 bases sitting between them. This CDR3 region has 15 residues. Germline-derived CDR1 and CDR2 are SGHTA and FQGNSA. The CDR3 nucleotides are TGTGCCAGCAGCTTAGAATCCTTGGTGTATGAAAAACTGTTTTTT. This gives the protein CASSLESLVYEKLFF.

The J gene is TRBJ2-3, the V gene TRBV10-2; D uncertain. CDR1 is WSHSY, CDR2 SAAADI, per germline. The CDR3 consists of 14 residues. Deletions cut 3 bases from V and 3 bases from J, with 10 bases between. For the CDR3, the DNA is TGCGCCAGCAGTGATTGGGGTCGGACAGATACGCAGTATTTT. It encodes CASSDWGRTDTQYF.

The chain is built from TRBV7-6 and TRBJ2-7, with 10 bases that match TRBD1. Germline lookup yields CDR1 SGHVS and CDR2 FNYEAQ. This CDR3 region has 13 residues. Losses at the gene ends were 5 bases for V and 6 bases for J; bases not matched to a gene: 4. CDR3 residues: CASSTRTGGEQYF. CDR3 DNA: TGTGCCAGCAGCACCCGGACAGGGGGCGAGCAGTACTTC.

The chain has TRBV6-5 and TRBJ1-6; D ambiguous. Germline CDR1 and CDR2: MNHEY and SVGAGI. Trimming took off 4 bases at V and 7 bases at J, with 17 bases between the two ends. This CDR3 comprises 16 residues. The CDR3 nucleotides read TGTGCCAGCAGTTTCACTCCGGGAGGGCGGAATTCACCCCTCCACTTT. Translating it yields CASSFTPGGRNSPLHF.

J is TRBJ1-3 and V is TRBV9, with a possible D match to TRBD1 (6 bases). The ends were cut back, 3 bases at V and 9 bases at J, with 16 bases in the middle. CDR3 length: 14 residues. Germline V gives CDR1 SGDLS, CDR2 YYNGEE. CDR3 bases: TGTGCCAGCAGCGCGGCAGGGGAACGTGGCACCATATATTTT. Its translation is CASSAAGERGTIYF.

This sequence joins TRBV10-3 and TRBJ2-3, with D perhaps TRBD2 (7 bases). Germline values: CDR1 ENHRY, CDR2 SYGVKD. This CDR3 is built from 14 residues. Between the trimmed V and J ends, which lost 3 bases and 1 base, there was a span of 8 bases. In DNA form, the CDR3 reads TGTGCCATCAGTGAAGGGGGGGGCACAGATACGCAGTATTTT. It yields the protein CAISEGGGTDTQYF.

This chain joins TRBV4-3 and TRBJ2-7; the D gene is possibly TRBD2 (5 bases). Trimming removed 3 bases at V and 3 bases at J, with 15 bases between. Looked up from germline, CDR1 is LGHNA and CDR2 is YSLEER. The CDR3 is 15 amino acids. The CDR3 DNA sequence: TGCGCCAGCAGCCACCCAAAAGGAGGCCGCTACGAGCAGTACTTC. It encodes CASSHPKGGRYEQYF.

In its sample, this clone was seen once. For the CDR3, the DNA is TGCGCCAGCAGCCCGAGGGTGGCTAACTATGGCTACACCTTC. Protein sequence: CASSPRVANYGYTF. The gene calls are TRBV4-3 and TRBJ1-2; no firm D call. The CDR3 loop spans 14 amino acids. CDR1 is LGHNA, CDR2 YSLEER, per germline. The V gene lost 4 bases and the J gene lost 0 bases, with 9 bases spanning the gap.

The J gene is TRBJ2-7, the V gene TRBV7-2; perhaps D is TRBD1 or TRBD2 (6 bases each). V was pared by 5 bases and J by 2 bases, with 16 bases between. Germline CDR1 is SGHTA and CDR2 is FQGNSA. The CDR3 loop spans 15 amino acids. The CDR3 loop is CASSPQKGGTYEQYF. The DNA of the CDR3 is TGTGCCAGCAGCCCCCAAAAGGGGGGCACCTACGAGCAGTACTTC.

This sequence joins TRBV2 and TRBJ1-1; TRBD1 might be the D (6 bases). The CDR3 consists of 13 residues. V lost 8 bases and J 11 bases, leaving 21 bases between the germline ends. The germline CDR1 and CDR2 sequences are SNHLY and FYNNEI. CDR3 sequence (DNA): TGTGCCAGCGGGGGGGCCACCCCTGCTTGGGCTTTCTTT. It codes for CASGGATPAWAFF.

The V gene is TRBV19, the J gene TRBJ2-1; D is possibly TRBD2 (6 bases). Trimming cost V 3 bases and J 7 bases, with 10 bases left between them. The germline V gene encodes CDR1 LNHDA and CDR2 SQIVND (reference sequence). The CDR3 is 13 residues long. The CDR3: CASSIGGANEQFF. The CDR3 DNA reads as TGTGCCAGTAGTATCGGCGGGGCGAATGAGCAGTTCTTC. The variable domain in full, completed from reference TRBV19 and TRBJ2-1, reads DGGITQSPKYLFRKEGQNVTLSCEQNLNHDAMYWYRQDPGQGLRLIYYSQIVNDFQKGDIAEGYSVSREKKESFPLTVTSAQKNPTAFYLCASSIGGANEQFFGPGTRLTVL.

The chain joins TRBV6-5 to TRBJ2-5, with 10 bases aligning to TRBD1. The length of the CDR3 is 14 residues. CDR1 MNHEY and CDR2 SVGAGI come from the germline V gene. V shed 5 bases, J shed 4 bases, and the junction held 4 bases outside the gene matches. CDR3 nucleotide sequence: TGTGCCAGCAGTCCTCGGACAGGGGGAGAGACCCAGTACTTC. Its protein is CASSPRTGGETQYF.

This clone was counted between two and nine times. CDR3 loop: CASSLWGAPQETQYF. For the CDR3, the DNA is TGTGCCAGCAGTTTATGGGGGGCCCCCCAAGAGACCCAGTACTTC. V and J are TRBV27 and TRBJ2-5; the D call may be TRBD1 or TRBD2 (6 bases each). The CDR3 consists of 15 residues. Germline loops: CDR1 MNHEY, CDR2 SMNVEV (reference sequence). V lost 1 base and J lost 1, with 10 bases in between.

This clone was seen a handful of times. DNA for the CDR3: TGTGCCAGTAGTATGAGGACATCTACCCCCGGGGAGCTGTTTTTT. This codes for CASSMRTSTPGELFF. The chain employs TRBV19 and TRBJ2-2, with D tentatively TRBD1 (5 bases). The germline gives CDR1 LNHDA, CDR2 SQIVND (reference sequence). The CDR3 spans 15 residues. Trimming removed 3 bases at V and 6 bases at J, with 14 bases between.

The chain couples TRBV7-9 to TRBJ2-7, with 7 bases that match TRBD1. Germline lookup yields CDR1 SEHNR and CDR2 FQNEAQ (reference sequence). Trimming took 11 bases from V and 3 from J; bases not matched to a gene: 13. The CDR3 is 14 residues long. The DNA of the CDR3 is TGTGCCGTTTCTCGCTGGACAGGTAACTACGAGCAGTACTTC. Translation gives CAVSRWTGNYEQYF.

The J gene is TRBJ1-3, the V gene TRBV7-9; D unclear. CDR1 is SEHNR and CDR2 is FQNEAQ in the germline V gene (reference sequence). The CDR3 is 15 amino acids. Trimming pared 2 bases from V and 0 bases from J, leaving 8 bases between. The CDR3 nucleotides are TGTGCCAGCAGCTTACGTCCACCCTCTGGAAACACCATATATTTT. Protein: CASSLRPPSGNTIYF.

CDR3 bases: TGCGCCAGCAGCCAAGATCCCAGGGGGACCGCTAATGAGCAGTTCTTC. The encoded protein is CASSQDPRGTANEQFF. The V gene is TRBV4-3, the J gene TRBJ2-1, with 7 bases that match TRBD1. Losses at the gene ends were 0 bases for V and 7 bases for J; bases not matched to a gene: 9. The CDR3 is 16 amino acids. Germline CDR1 reads LGHNA; CDR2 reads YSLEER.

This clone is labeled as large (0.1 to 1%). This chain links TRBV19 with TRBJ1-5; the D is unclear. Germline CDR1 LNHDA, CDR2 SQIVND (reference sequence). The CDR3 consists of 12 residues. V was trimmed by 5 bases and J by 0 bases, leaving 2 bases between them. In nucleotides, the CDR3 is TGTGCCAGTAGTTATAGCAATCAGCCCCAGCATTTT. Translation gives CASSYSNQPQHF.

This clone was seen only a few times. V is TRBV27 and J is TRBJ2-7; D gene ambiguous. Trimming took 0 bases from V and 5 from J, leaving 8 bases between them. The CDR3 has 13 residues. In germline, CDR1 is MNHEY, CDR2 SMNVEV (reference sequence). This CDR3 is CASSLSGRNEQYF. CDR3 in DNA: TGTGCCAGCAGTTTATCCGGCCGAAACGAGCAGTACTTC.

The chain has TRBV5-4 and TRBJ1-5; a weak D match, TRBD1 (5 bases). This CDR3 has 16 residues. With 3 bases removed from V and 9 bases from J, the gap between germline ends came to 22 bases. Germline V CDR1 and CDR2: SGHNT, YYREEE (reference sequence). CDR3: CASSYQWGPPNGPQHF. The CDR3 coding sequence is TGTGCCAGCAGCTACCAGTGGGGCCCACCGAATGGGCCCCAGCATTTT.

The chain carries TRBV28 and TRBJ2-1, with 12 bases matching TRBD2. Germline trimming cut 4 bases from V and 1 base from J; bases unmatched to any gene: 14. Germline-derived CDR1 and CDR2 are MDHEN and SYDVKM. The CDR3 is 20 amino acids. CDR3 loop: CASSSSPITSGRLSYNEQFF. CDR3 coding DNA: TGTGCCAGCAGTTCTAGCCCCATCACTAGCGGGAGGCTTTCCTACAATGAGCAGTTCTTC.